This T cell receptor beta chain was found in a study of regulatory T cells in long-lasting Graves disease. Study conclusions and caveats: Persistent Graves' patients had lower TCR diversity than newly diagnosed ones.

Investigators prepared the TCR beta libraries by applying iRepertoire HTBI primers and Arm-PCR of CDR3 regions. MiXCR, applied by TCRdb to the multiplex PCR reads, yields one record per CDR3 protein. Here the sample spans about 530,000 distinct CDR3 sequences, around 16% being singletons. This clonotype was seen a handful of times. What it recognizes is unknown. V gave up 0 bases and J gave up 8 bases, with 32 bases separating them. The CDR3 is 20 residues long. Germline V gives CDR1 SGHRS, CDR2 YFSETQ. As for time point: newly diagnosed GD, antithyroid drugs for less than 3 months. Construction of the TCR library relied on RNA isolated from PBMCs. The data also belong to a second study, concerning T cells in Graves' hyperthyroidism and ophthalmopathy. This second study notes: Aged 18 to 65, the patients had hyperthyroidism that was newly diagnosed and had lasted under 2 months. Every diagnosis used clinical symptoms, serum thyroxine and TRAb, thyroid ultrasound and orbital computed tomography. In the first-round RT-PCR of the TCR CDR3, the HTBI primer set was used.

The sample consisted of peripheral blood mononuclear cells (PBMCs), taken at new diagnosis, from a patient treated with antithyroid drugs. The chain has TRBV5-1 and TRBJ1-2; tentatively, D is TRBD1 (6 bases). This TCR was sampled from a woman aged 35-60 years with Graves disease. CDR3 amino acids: CASSLAPGQPLPQGTGGYTF. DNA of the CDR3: TGCGCCAGCAGCTTGGCCCCGGGACAACCGCTCCCCCAGGGCACGGGGGGCTACACCTTC.